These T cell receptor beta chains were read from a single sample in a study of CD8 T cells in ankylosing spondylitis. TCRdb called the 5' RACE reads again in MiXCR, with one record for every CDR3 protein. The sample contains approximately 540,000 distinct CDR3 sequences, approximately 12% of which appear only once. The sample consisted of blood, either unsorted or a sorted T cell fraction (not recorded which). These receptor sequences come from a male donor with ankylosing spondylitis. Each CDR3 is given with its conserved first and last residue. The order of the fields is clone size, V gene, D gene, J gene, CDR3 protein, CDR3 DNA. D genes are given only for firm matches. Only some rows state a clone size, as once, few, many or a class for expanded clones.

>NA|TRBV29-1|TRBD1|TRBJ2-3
CSIHRGSTDTQYF
TGCAGCATCCACAGGGGTAGCACAGATACGCAGTATTTT
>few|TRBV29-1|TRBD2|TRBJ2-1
CSAPIAGGYNEQFF
TGCAGCGCCCCGATAGCGGGAGGATACAATGAGCAGTTCTTC
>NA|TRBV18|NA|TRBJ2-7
CASSSDSAEQYF
TGTGCCAGCTCATCGGACTCGGCCGAGCAGTACTTC
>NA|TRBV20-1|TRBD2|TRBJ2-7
CSARAGTSGYEQYF
TGCAGTGCTAGAGCAGGGACTAGCGGCTACGAGCAGTACTTC
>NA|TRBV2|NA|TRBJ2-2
CASMVGRWTGELFF
TGTGCCAGCATGGTTGGGAGATGGACCGGGGAGCTGTTTTTT
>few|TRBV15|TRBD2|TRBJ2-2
CATSRLLAGTGELFF
TGTGCCACCAGCAGGCTACTAGCGGGAACCGGGGAGCTGTTTTTT
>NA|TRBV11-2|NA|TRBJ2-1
CASSSPGVEQFF
TGTGCCAGCAGCTCACCGGGGGTTGAGCAGTTCTTC
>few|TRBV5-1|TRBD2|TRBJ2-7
CASSLAPGRAYEQYF
TGCGCCAGCAGCTTGGCCCCGGGGAGGGCCTACGAGCAGTACTTC
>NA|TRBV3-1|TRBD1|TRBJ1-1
CASSQEDRGRGTEAFF
TGTGCCAGCAGCCAAGAAGACAGGGGGCGTGGGACTGAAGCTTTCTTT
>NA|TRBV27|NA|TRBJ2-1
CASSLSSGGLYNEQFF
TGTGCCAGCAGTTTATCCTCCGGGGGCCTGTACAATGAGCAGTTCTTC
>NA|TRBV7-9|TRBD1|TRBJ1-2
CASSEPGTGNGYTF
TGTGCCAGCAGCGAACCCGGGACAGGGAACGGCTACACCTTC
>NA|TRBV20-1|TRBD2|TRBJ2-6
CSAGTSGGSGANVLTF
TGCAGTGCCGGGACTAGCGGGGGTTCTGGGGCCAACGTCCTGACTTTC
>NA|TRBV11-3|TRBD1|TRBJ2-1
CASSLRDSLDEQFF
TGTGCCAGCAGCTTAAGGGACAGCCTCGACGAGCAGTTCTTC
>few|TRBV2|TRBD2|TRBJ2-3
CASKGGLAAPGDTQYF
TGTGCCAGCAAGGGGGGACTAGCGGCCCCGGGGGATACGCAGTATTTT
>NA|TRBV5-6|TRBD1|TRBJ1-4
CASSAGQATNEKLFF
TGTGCCAGCAGCGCCGGACAGGCGACTAATGAAAAACTGTTTTTT
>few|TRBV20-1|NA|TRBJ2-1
CSATGHNSYNEQFF
TGCAGTGCCACGGGACACAACTCCTACAATGAGCAGTTCTTC
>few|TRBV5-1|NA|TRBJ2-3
CASSLGERNPTDTQYF
TGCGCCAGCAGCTTGGGAGAGCGTAATCCCACAGATACGCAGTATTTT
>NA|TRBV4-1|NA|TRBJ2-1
CASSQTTSPDEQFF
TGCGCCAGCAGCCAAACGACTAGTCCTGATGAGCAGTTCTTC
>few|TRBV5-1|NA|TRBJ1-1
CASSLFDNTEAFF
TGCGCCAGCAGCTTGTTCGATAACACTGAAGCTTTCTTT
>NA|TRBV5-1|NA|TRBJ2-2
CASSFGDRQTGELFF
TGCGCCAGCAGCTTCGGAGACAGACAAACCGGGGAGCTGTTTTTT
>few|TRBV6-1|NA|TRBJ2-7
CASSEALGGGEQYF
TGTGCCAGCAGTGAAGCGTTGGGAGGAGGCGAGCAGTACTTC
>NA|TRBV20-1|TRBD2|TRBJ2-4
CSARVGTKAKNIQYF
TGCAGTGCTAGAGTGGGGACTAAGGCCAAAAACATTCAGTACTTC
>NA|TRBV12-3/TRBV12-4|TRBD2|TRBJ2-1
CASRELASYNEQFF
TGTGCCAGCAGGGAACTAGCGTCTTACAATGAGCAGTTCTTC
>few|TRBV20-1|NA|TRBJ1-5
CSARDGAGPSAQHF
TGCAGTGCTAGAGATGGGGCAGGGCCATCAGCCCAGCATTTT